This entry lists 15 T cell receptor beta chains sequenced from one sample in a study of blood T cell repertoires in COVID-19. Repertoires were generated with immunoSEQ multiplex PCR, while TCRdb's copy carries only in-frame clones and drops some. The repertoire holds about 430,000 clones, with approximately 90% as singletons. The sequenced sample was PBMCs or T cells enriched from blood (not recorded which). The receptor set was obtained from a man aged 25 to 40 who had recovered from COVID-19.

The rearrangement links TRBV7-9 to TRBJ2-3, with unresolved D. The germline CDR1 and CDR2 sequences are SEHNR and FQNEAQ (reference sequence). This CDR3 region has 13 residues. V lost 3 bases and J lost 2, with 6 bases in between. The CDR3 is CASSFQVTDTQYF. DNA of the CDR3: TGTGCCAGCAGCTTCCAGGTCACAGATACGCAGTATTTT.

V gene TRBV5-1 combines with J gene TRBJ2-5, with 8 bases that match TRBD1. Trimming removed 0 bases from V and 5 bases from J; junction bases left unmatched: 6. The CDR3 is made up of 15 amino acids. Germline loops: CDR1 SGHRS, CDR2 YFSETQ. The chain's CDR3 is CASSLAPGGEETQYF. The CDR3, as DNA: TGCGCCAGCAGCTTGGCACCAGGGGGCGAGGAGACCCAGTACTTC.

Here the CDR3 reads CASNKGAGEAFF. In nucleotides, the CDR3 is TGTGCCTCCAATAAGGGGGCTGGTGAAGCTTTCTTT. This chain connects TRBV19 to TRBJ1-1; 7 bases map to TRBD1. The CDR3 sequence is 12 residues long. CDR1 is LNHDA, CDR2 SQIVND, per germline (reference sequence). Germline trimming cut 11 bases from V and 7 bases from J; bases unmatched to any gene: 10.

The chain has TRBV9 and TRBJ2-3, with TRBD2 matching over 10 bases. Germline trimming cut 3 bases from V and 3 bases from J; bases unmatched to any gene: 13. Per germline, CDR1 SGDLS and CDR2 YYNGEE. CDR3 length equals 18 residues. The DNA for the CDR3 is TGTGCCAGCAGCGCCCACTACCCTAGCGGGAGTCTAACAGATACGCAGTATTTT. Translation gives CASSAHYPSGSLTDTQYF.

The chain carries TRBV7-7 and TRBJ2-3, with 8 bases identical to TRBD2. The germline gives CDR1 SSHAT, CDR2 FNYEAQ (reference sequence). The CDR3 runs to 15 residues. The V and J ends lost 2 bases and 6 bases, in that order; junction bases with no gene match: 7. The CDR3 here is CASSLRSGTLDTQYF. As DNA, the CDR3 is TGTGCCAGCAGCTTACGTAGCGGGACCCTTGATACGCAGTATTTT.

The chain links TRBV18 to TRBJ2-2; D is unclear. The germline gives CDR1 KGHSH, CDR2 LQKENI. V was pared by 1 base and J by 3 bases, with 6 bases between. The CDR3 loop spans 14 amino acids. The CDR3 nucleotides read TGTGCCAGCTCACCACGAGTAGACACCGGGGAGCTGTTTTTT. This codes for CASSPRVDTGELFF.

CDR3 coding DNA: TGTGCCAGCAGTTTACCCGGGACTATGTACGAGCAGTACTTC. Protein product: CASSLPGTMYEQYF. The V and J genes are TRBV28 and TRBJ2-7; 7 bases are shared with TRBD2. Germline loops: CDR1 MDHEN, CDR2 SYDVKM. The CDR3 is 14 amino acids. With 2 bases clipped from V and 4 bases from J, the junction kept 5 bases outside the gene matches.

This clone occurred once. This sequence joins TRBV4-1 and TRBJ2-1; 8 bases agree with TRBD1. After removal of 2 bases from V and 6 bases from J, the junction contained 3 bases not matched to a gene. CDR1 is MGHRA and CDR2 is YSYEKL in the germline V gene. The CDR3 contains 14 residues. The CDR3 DNA follows: TGCGCCAGCAGCCAATTACAGGGGGTCAATGAGCAGTTCTTC. It codes for CASSQLQGVNEQFF.

As regards this clone: The same CDR3 can be traced to other DNA sequences in this sample. The chain couples TRBV4-1 to TRBJ2-2; 13 bases are a match to TRBD2. The trim removed 3 bases at V and 5 bases at J, leaving 9 bases unmatched. The CDR3 consists of 18 residues. The germline V gene has CDR1 MGHRA and CDR2 YSYEKL. The CDR3 sequence: CASSQGGLAGVGTGELFF. The CDR3 bases are TGCGCCAGCAGCCAGGGAGGACTAGCGGGAGTTGGGACCGGGGAGCTGTTTTTT.

This clone was found a few times. This chain links TRBV7-9 with TRBJ2-1; a weak D match, TRBD1 (6 bases). The V end lost 1 base, the J end lost 4 bases, and 11 bases lay between the germline ends. Germline V CDR1 and CDR2: SEHNR, FQNEAQ (reference sequence). The CDR3 is made up of 15 amino acids. CDR3 residues: CASSLVGQLYNEQFF. The DNA of the CDR3 is TGTGCCAGCAGCTTAGTAGGACAGCTATACAATGAGCAGTTCTTC.

The V call is TRBV7-9, the J call TRBJ2-7; 14 positions agree with TRBD2. The J segment lost 5 bases and the V segment lost 1 base, leaving 7 bases of the junction unmatched. The CDR3 spans 17 residues. CDR1 and CDR2 (germline): SEHNR, FQNEAQ (reference sequence). CDR3 DNA sequence: TGTGCCAGCAGCTTAGGGGGACTAGCGGGAGTGAAAGACGAGCAGTACTTC. Translating gives CASSLGGLAGVKDEQYF.

The CDR3: CATLNKEGKLFF. DNA for the CDR3: TGTGCCACCCTAAACAAGGAGGGAAAACTGTTTTTT. The chain recombines TRBV27 with TRBJ1-4; D uncertain. This CDR3 is built from 12 residues. Germline V gene data show CDR1 as MNHEY and CDR2 as SMNVEV (reference sequence). V gave up 10 bases and J gave up 10 bases, with 16 bases separating them.

The V and J genes are TRBV14 and TRBJ2-7; maybe TRBD2 (6 bases). This CDR3 region has 14 residues. V gave up 1 base and J gave up 1 base, with 8 bases separating them. Germline CDR1 is SGHDN and CDR2 is FVKESK. The CDR3 bases are TGTGCCAGCAGCCAAGGGAGCGGGTCCTACGAGCAGTACTTC. It codes for CASSQGSGSYEQYF.

The V gene is TRBV19, the J gene TRBJ1-4; D is perhaps TRBD1 (5 bases). V lost 0 bases and J lost 8, with 10 bases in between. Looked up from germline, CDR1 is LNHDA and CDR2 is SQIVND (reference sequence). The CDR3 extends over 14 amino acids. This CDR3 reads CASSIEKGREKLFF. The CDR3 DNA reads TGTGCCAGTAGTATAGAGAAGGGGCGGGAAAAACTGTTTTTT.

The chain recombines TRBV7-9 with TRBJ1-1; 9 bases are a match to TRBD1. Germline loops: CDR1 SEHNR, CDR2 FQNEAQ (reference sequence). Trimming cost V 5 bases and J 3 bases; bases outside gene matches: 19. The CDR3 runs to 19 residues. CDR3: CASSTPVEANRGPDTEAFF. The CDR3 bases are TGTGCCAGCAGCACCCCGGTAGAGGCAAACAGGGGGCCGGACACTGAAGCTTTCTTT.